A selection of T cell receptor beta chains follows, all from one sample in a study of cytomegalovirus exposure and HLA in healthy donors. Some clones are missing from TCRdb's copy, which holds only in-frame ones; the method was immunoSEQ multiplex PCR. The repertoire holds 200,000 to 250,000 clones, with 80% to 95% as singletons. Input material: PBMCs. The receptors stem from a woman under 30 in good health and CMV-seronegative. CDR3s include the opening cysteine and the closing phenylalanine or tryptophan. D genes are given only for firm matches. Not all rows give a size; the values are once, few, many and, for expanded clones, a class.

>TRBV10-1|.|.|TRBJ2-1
TGCGCCAGCAGTGGGGCGTCCTACAATGAGCAGTTCTTC
CASSGASYNEQFF
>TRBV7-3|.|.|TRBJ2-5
TGTGCCAGCAGCTTAAGGGGTAGAGGGTTCCAAGAGACCCAGTACTTC
CASSLRGRGFQETQYF
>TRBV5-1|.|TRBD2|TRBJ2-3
TGCGCCAGCAGCTGGCTAGCGGGAAGTGGGACAGATACGCAGTATTTT
CASSWLAGSGTDTQYF
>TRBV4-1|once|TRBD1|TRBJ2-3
TGCGCCAGCAGCCCGGGACAGGGGGATTCAGATACGCAGTATTTT
CASSPGQGDSDTQYF
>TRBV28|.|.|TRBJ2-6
TGTGCCAGCTCCACACACAGGGCTACTGGGGCCAACGTCCTGACTTTC
CASSTHRATGANVLTF
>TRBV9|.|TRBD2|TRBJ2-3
TGTGCCAGCTGGCGGGAGGGGGGCACAGATACGCAGTATTTT
CASWREGGTDTQYF
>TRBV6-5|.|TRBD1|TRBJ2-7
TGTGCCAGCACGGCCGGGACAGGGTACAACGAGCAGTACTTC
CASTAGTGYNEQYF
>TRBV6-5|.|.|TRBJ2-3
TGTGCCAGCAGTTACGGCGGAGCCACAGATACGCAGTATTTT
CASSYGGATDTQYF
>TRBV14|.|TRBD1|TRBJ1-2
TGTGCCAGCAGCCAGAGACAGGGGTCCGGGAACTATGGCTACACCTTC
CASSQRQGSGNYGYTF
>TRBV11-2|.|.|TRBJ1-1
TGTGCCAGCAGCGCAAAAGGGGGAGTAGATGCTTTCTTT
CASSAKGGVDAFF
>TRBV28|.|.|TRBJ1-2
TGTGCCAGCAGTTTAGGGACCAGGGGATATGGCTACACCTTC
CASSLGTRGYGYTF
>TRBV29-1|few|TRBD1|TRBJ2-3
TGCAGCGTTGTCAGGACAGGCGATACGCAGTATTTT
CSVVRTGDTQYF
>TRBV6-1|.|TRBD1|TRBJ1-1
TGTGCCAGCGATACAGGGGCCAACACTGAAGCTTTCTTT
CASDTGANTEAFF
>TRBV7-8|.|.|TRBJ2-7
TGTGCCAGCAGCTTAAGGCGGTTGGGCTCCTACGAGCAGTACTTC
CASSLRRLGSYEQYF
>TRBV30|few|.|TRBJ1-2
TGTGCCTGGAGTCGGAGCCTTAACTATGGCTACACCTTC
CAWSRSLNYGYTF
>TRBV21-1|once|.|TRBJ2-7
TGTGCCAGCAGCCCCAAGTCGAGGCGGGAGGAGTCTTACGAGCAGTACTTC
CASSPKSRREESYEQYF
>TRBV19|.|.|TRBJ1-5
TGTGCCAGTACCAAGGGGTTTAGTCAGCCCCAGCATTTT
CASTKGFSQPQHF
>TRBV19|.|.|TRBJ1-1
TGTGCCAGTAGTATAGGCCAGGTTAGGTCTGAAGCTTTCTTT
CASSIGQVRSEAFF
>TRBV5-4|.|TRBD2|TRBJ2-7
TGTGCCAGCAGCGGACTAGCGGGAGTAGGCGAGCAGTACTTC
CASSGLAGVGEQYF
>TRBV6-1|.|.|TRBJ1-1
TGTGCCAGCAGCGGTCTCACTGAAGCTTTCTTT
CASSGLTEAFF
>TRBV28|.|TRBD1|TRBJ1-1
TGTGCCAGCAGTTTACATACGCCGGGACAGGGGGATGAAGCTTTCTTT
CASSLHTPGQGDEAFF
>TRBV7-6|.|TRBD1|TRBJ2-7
TGTGCCAGCAGCCCGGACAGGGGAACCTACGAGCAGTACTTC
CASSPDRGTYEQYF
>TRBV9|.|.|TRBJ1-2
TGTGCCAGCAGCGTAGGGGAGTCCTTCTATGGCTACACCTTC
CASSVGESFYGYTF
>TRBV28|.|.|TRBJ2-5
TGTGCCAGCAGAACCACAGGGATAGAGACCCAGTACTTC
CASRTTGIETQYF
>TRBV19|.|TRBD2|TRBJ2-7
TGTGCCAGTAGTACCACAGCGGGAGGGATCTACGAGCAGTACTTC
CASSTTAGGIYEQYF
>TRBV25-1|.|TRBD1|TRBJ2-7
TGTGCCAGCAGAGGGACAGGGGGAGTCTACGAGCAGTACTTC
CASRGTGGVYEQYF
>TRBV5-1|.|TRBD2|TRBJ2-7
TGCGCCAGCAGTCCAACCTCAGCGGGAGGAGGCTACGAGCAGTACTTC
CASSPTSAGGGYEQYF
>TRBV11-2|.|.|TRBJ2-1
TGTGCCAGCAGCTCCCTGGAACGGGGGTACAATGAGCAGTTCTTC
CASSSLERGYNEQFF
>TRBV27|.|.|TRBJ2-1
TGTGCCAGCAGTTTTGTTGTAGGCGGGGGCAGCTCCTACAATGAGCAGTTCTTC
CASSFVVGGGSSYNEQFF
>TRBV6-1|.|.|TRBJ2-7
TGTGCCAGCAGCCGCCTTGGGGGGACCTACGAGCAGTACTTC
CASSRLGGTYEQYF
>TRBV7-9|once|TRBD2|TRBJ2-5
TGTGCCAGCAGCGACGCCGGACTAGTGGGCCAAGAGACCCAGTACTTC
CASSDAGLVGQETQYF
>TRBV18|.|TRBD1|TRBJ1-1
TGTGCCAGCTCACCACTGGGACAGGACTTCATGAACACTGAAGCTTTCTTT
CASSPLGQDFMNTEAFF
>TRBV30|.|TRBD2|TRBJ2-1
TGTGCCTGGAGTTTAACGGGAGGGCCTAGGAGTGAGCAGTTCTTC
CAWSLTGGPRSEQFF
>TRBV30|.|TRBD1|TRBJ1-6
TGTGCCTGGAGTAGTAGGACAGGGAACTCACCCCTCCACTTT
CAWSSRTGNSPLHF
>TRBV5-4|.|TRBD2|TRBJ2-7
TGTGCCAGCCCGGGACTAGCTCAACCCGAGCAGTACTTC
CASPGLAQPEQYF
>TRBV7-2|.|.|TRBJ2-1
TGTGCCAGCAGCCCTGGACAGATGTCGCGGAATGAGCAGTTCTTC
CASSPGQMSRNEQFF
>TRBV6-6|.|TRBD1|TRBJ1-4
TGTGCCAGCAGTTACCGCAGGGGGGAAAAACTGTTTTTT
CASSYRRGEKLFF
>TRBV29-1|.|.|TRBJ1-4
TGCAGCGTCCGCCCAGATAAGGAAAAACTGTTTTTT
CSVRPDKEKLFF
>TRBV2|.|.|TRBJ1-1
TGTGCCAGCAGTGAATGGGCCCCAAGGCACACTGAAGCTTTCTTT
CASSEWAPRHTEAFF
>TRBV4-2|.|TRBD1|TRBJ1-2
TGTGCCAGCAGCCATCCCCCCCGGGACAGAACTAACTATGGCTACACCTTC
CASSHPPRDRTNYGYTF
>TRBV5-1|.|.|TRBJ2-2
TGCGCCAGCAGCTTGGCCAGGACTGCAAACACCGGGGAGCTGTTTTTT
CASSLARTANTGELFF
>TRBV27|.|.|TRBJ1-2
TGTGCCAGCAGTTTGGGGGGGTCGCGTGGCTACACCTTC
CASSLGGSRGYTF
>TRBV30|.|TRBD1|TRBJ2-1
TGTGCCTGCATCAGGGGGCTAACCTTTGCCAATGAGCAGTTCTTC
CACIRGLTFANEQFF
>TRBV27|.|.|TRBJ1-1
TGTGCCAGCAGTGATGGGGGGACGAACACTGAAGCTTTCTTT
CASSDGGTNTEAFF
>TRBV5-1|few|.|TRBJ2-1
TGCGCCAGCAGCTTGGGGCGGCAGAGAGGCGATGAGCAGTTCTTC
CASSLGRQRGDEQFF
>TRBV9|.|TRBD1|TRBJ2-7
TGTGCCAGCAGCCCTAGACAGGGTGGGGCCTACGAGCAGTACTTC
CASSPRQGGAYEQYF
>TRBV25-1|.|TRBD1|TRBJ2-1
TGTGCCAGTGAATACAGGGGCTACAATGAGCAGTTCTTC
CASEYRGYNEQFF
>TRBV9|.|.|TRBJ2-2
TGTGCCAGCAGCGTGGCTGGACGGAGGACCGGGGAGCTGTTTTTT
CASSVAGRRTGELFF
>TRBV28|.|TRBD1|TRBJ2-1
TGTGCCAGCGCCGCAGGGGGATTAGGTGAGCAGTTCTTC
CASAAGGLGEQFF
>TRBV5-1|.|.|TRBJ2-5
TGCGCCAGCAGCCTGGGTCAGGGCCAAAAGACCCAGTACTTC
CASSLGQGQKTQYF
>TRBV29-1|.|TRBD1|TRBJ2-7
TGCAGCGTCATCGGACAGGGGACCTACGAGCAGTACTTC
CSVIGQGTYEQYF